The 10 T cell receptor beta chains listed next were all sequenced from one sample in a study of blood T cell repertoires in COVID-19. TCRdb keeps only in-frame clones here, not all; method: immunoSEQ multiplex PCR. In the table there are tens of thousands of clones, roughly 87% of which are singletons. The sequencing input was peripheral blood. The origin of the receptors is a man in his fifties or sixties with acute or convalescent COVID-19.

This sequence joins TRBV29-1 and TRBJ2-4; 8 bases align to TRBD1. Germline values: CDR1 SQVTM, CDR2 ANQGSEA. V gave up 7 bases and J gave up 3 bases; unmatched junction bases: 2. This CDR3 spans 12 amino acids. As DNA, the CDR3 is TGCAGCGCGGGGACAGGCAAAAACATTCAGTACTTC. Translation: CSAGTGKNIQYF.

This clone was observed once. V usage is TRBV29-1 and J usage is TRBJ2-2, with a possible D match to TRBD2 (6 bases). From germline, CDR1 is SQVTM and CDR2 ANQGSEA. This CDR3 is built from 15 residues. The V and J ends lost 1 base and 5 bases respectively, with 14 bases between them. CDR3 loop: CSVEGTGTWTGELFF. The CDR3 DNA reads TGCAGCGTTGAAGGCACCGGGACTTGGACCGGGGAGCTGTTTTTT.

The gene calls are TRBV7-7 and TRBJ2-3; D is perhaps TRBD1 (6 bases). The CDR3 consists of 15 residues. Germline V gene sequence: CDR1 SSHAT, CDR2 FNYEAQ (reference sequence). Trimming pared 3 bases from V and 0 bases from J, leaving 10 bases between. CDR3 amino acids: CASSLTGLSTDTQYF. The DNA of the CDR3 is TGTGCCAGCAGCTTGACAGGCCTGAGCACAGATACGCAGTATTTT.

V is TRBV5-1 and J is TRBJ1-4; D ambiguous. Germline V gives CDR1 SGHRS, CDR2 YFSETQ. V lost 1 base and J lost 3, with 7 bases in between. This CDR3 has 14 residues. The CDR3 DNA reads TGCGCCAGCAGCTTGTCCGGGGCTAATGAAAAACTGTTTTTT. Amino acids: CASSLSGANEKLFF. Supplemented by reference TRBV5-1 and TRBJ1-4, the full variable domain reads KAGVTQTPRYLIKTRGQQVTLSCSPISGHRSVSWYQQTPGQGLQFLFEYFSETQRNKGNFPGRFSGRQFSNSRSEMNVSTLELGDSALYLCASSLSGANEKLFFGSGTQLSVL.

This rearrangement joins TRBV30 to TRBJ1-1, with D hard to call. V was pared by 2 bases and J by 8 bases, with 9 bases between. Germline CDR1 is GTSNPN and CDR2 is SVGIG (reference sequence). The CDR3 spans 11 residues. In nucleotides, the CDR3 is TGTGCCTGGAGTACGGAGTTCGAAGCTTTCTTT. This gives the protein CAWSTEFEAFF. The full variable domain, rest sourced from reference TRBV30 and TRBJ1-1, is SQTIHQWPATLVQPVGSPLSLECTVEGTSNPNLYWYRQAAGRGLQLLFYSVGIGQISSEVPQNLSASRPQDRQFILSSKKLLLSDSGFYLCAWSTEFEAFFGQGTRLTVV.

This chain joins TRBV6-5 and TRBJ2-3; the D is unclear. CDR1 is MNHEY, CDR2 SVGAGI, per germline. The CDR3 totals 13 residues. The V gene lost 2 bases and the J gene lost 7 bases, with 10 bases spanning the gap. The CDR3 here is CASSYGREHTQYF. The CDR3 DNA reads TGTGCCAGCAGTTACGGTCGCGAACATACGCAGTATTTT.

The V gene is TRBV5-3, the J gene TRBJ2-1; TRBD1 matches 7 bases. TRBV5-3 is given ORF status, its function remaining uncertain. V was clipped by 4 bases and J by 9 bases; unmatched bases: 13. CDR3 length: 15 residues. In nucleotides, the CDR3 is TGTGCCAGAAGCAAGGGCTTGACAGGGTCGGCTGAGCAGTTCTTC. It is translated as CARSKGLTGSAEQFF.

The V and J genes are TRBV5-5 and TRBJ2-7; 10 nucleotides agree with TRBD2. V lost 4 bases to trimming and J lost 10 bases; unmatched junction nucleotides: 5. The germline V gene has CDR1 SGHKS and CDR2 YYEKEE (reference sequence). This CDR3 comprises 12 residues. CDR3 in amino acids: CASSKTSGPQYF. The DNA of the CDR3 is TGTGCCAGCAGCAAGACTAGCGGGCCCCAGTACTTC. Combining the CDR3 with reference TRBV5-5 and TRBJ2-7 gives the whole variable domain DAGVTQSPTHLIKTRGQQVTLRCSPISGHKSVSWYQQVLGQGPQFIFQYYEKEERGRGNFPDRFSARQFPNYSSELNVNALLLGDSALYLCASSKTSGPQYFGPGTRLTVT.

V is TRBV29-1 and J is TRBJ2-1, with 7 bases identical to TRBD1. CDR1 is SQVTM, CDR2 ANQGSEA, per germline. CDR3 length: 12 residues. V was pared by 8 bases and J by 13 bases, with 14 bases of the junction left unmatched. The chain's CDR3 is CSLATDRVDQFF. The CDR3 DNA is TGCAGCCTAGCCACCGACAGGGTGGATCAGTTCTTC.

The rearrangement links TRBV30 to TRBJ2-7; possibly TRBD1 for D (6 bases). The CDR3 runs to 12 residues. V was trimmed by 3 bases and J by 1 base, leaving 7 bases between them. CDR1 and CDR2 from the germline V gene are GTSNPN and SVGIG (reference sequence). The CDR3 DNA sequence: TGTGCCTGGAGGACAGGATCCTACGAGCAGTACTTC. Encoded protein: CAWRTGSYEQYF.